These T cell receptor beta chains were read from a single sample in a study of OX40 agonist ivuxolimab in advanced cancers. The protocol was immunoSEQ multiplex PCR, while the TCRdb copy is restricted to in-frame clones and leaves out a portion. The sample shows 75,000 to 100,000 clones, approximately 84% of them seen only once. Sequencing used CD4+ or CD8+ T cells sorted from blood, obtained in a trial of the OX40 agonist ivuxolimab. These receptors all come from an adult with an advanced solid tumor such as melanoma, head and neck, liver or kidney cancer. Each CDR3 is given with its conserved first and last residue. Each record gives: clone size, V gene, D gene, J gene, CDR3 DNA, CDR3 protein. D genes are given only for firm matches. Clone size appears in some rows only: once, few, many, or a class for an expanded clone.

NA,TRBV18,NA,TRBJ2-7,TGTGCCAGCTCACCAACGGCGGGGAACTCCTACGAGCAGTACTTC,CASSPTAGNSYEQYF
NA,TRBV19,NA,TRBJ2-2,TGTGCCAGTAGTATAGAGGGGTTAGGTGGGGAGCTGTTTTTT,CASSIEGLGGELFF
NA,TRBV7-9,TRBD1,TRBJ1-6,TGTGCCAGCAGGCCCGGGACAGGGGTGCTCTCACCCCTCCACTTT,CASRPGTGVLSPLHF
NA,TRBV18,NA,TRBJ1-1,TGTGCCAGCTGTTCAAAGGGCTGCACTGAAGCTTTCTTT,CASCSKGCTEAFF
NA,TRBV6-5,TRBD2,TRBJ2-1,TGTGCCAGCCCCAAACCGGCTAGCGGATACAATGAGCAGTTCTTC,CASPKPASGYNEQFF
NA,TRBV6-1,TRBD2,TRBJ2-2,TGTGCCAGCAGTGGGCTAGCGGGGGGGAAAGCCGGGGAGCTGTTTTTT,CASSGLAGGKAGELFF
NA,TRBV15,NA,TRBJ2-2,TGTGCCACCAGCAGAGATTCCGGTGGGAGTAAAGGCGGGGAGCTGTTTTTT,CATSRDSGGSKGGELFF
NA,TRBV19,TRBD2,TRBJ2-1,TGTGCCAGTAGTTTTAGCGGGAGCTCCTACAATGAGCAGTTCTTC,CASSFSGSSYNEQFF
NA,TRBV27,TRBD1,TRBJ1-2,TGTGCCAGCAGTTTATCCTCCGGGACAGGGGGCTTCTATGGCTACACCTTC,CASSLSSGTGGFYGYTF
NA,TRBV21-1,NA,TRBJ2-7,TGTGCCAGCAGCAGTAAAGTAGGACAAAGCTACGAGCAGTACTTC,CASSSKVGQSYEQYF
NA,TRBV18,NA,TRBJ1-3,TGTGCCAGCTCACCAGGACAACTCTCTGGAAACACCATATATTTT,CASSPGQLSGNTIYF
once,TRBV2,NA,TRBJ2-1,TGTGCCAGCAGTGTTGGGGGACATTACTACAATGAGCAGTTCTTC,CASSVGGHYYNEQFF
once,TRBV7-2,TRBD1,TRBJ2-7,TGTGCCAGCAGTCAAGAGGGGACAGGAGCTGTCGAGCAGTACTTC,CASSQEGTGAVEQYF
NA,TRBV6-1,NA,TRBJ1-5,TGTGCCAGCAGTGAATACAGGCCCGGACAGCCCCAGCATTTT,CASSEYRPGQPQHF
once,TRBV7-9,TRBD2,TRBJ2-7,TGTGCCAGCAGCTTATCTAGCGGGGTCTACGAGCAGTACTTC,CASSLSSGVYEQYF
few,TRBV18,NA,TRBJ2-5,TGTGCCAGCTCACCAGTGGGAGAGACCCAGTACTTC,CASSPVGETQYF
once,TRBV19,TRBD1,TRBJ1-1,TGTGCCAGTAGTGACAGGGGGCCAGCTTTCTTT,CASSDRGPAFF
NA,TRBV27,NA,TRBJ2-3,TGTGCCAGCAGTTTATTAGGGGCGCTGTCGCAGTATTTT,CASSLLGALSQYF
NA,TRBV19,NA,TRBJ1-2,TGTGCCCCCGACAGGATCCATGGCTACACCTTC,CAPDRIHGYTF
NA,TRBV19,NA,TRBJ2-7,TGTGCCAGTAGTATGAGGGGGACCATCGAGCAGTACTTC,CASSMRGTIEQYF
NA,TRBV10-3,NA,TRBJ2-1,TGTGCCATCAGTGAGCAGGGCCTCAACAATGAGCAGTTCTTC,CAISEQGLNNEQFF
NA,TRBV5-6,TRBD2,TRBJ2-3,TGTGCCAGCAGCTTGAGACTAGCGGGGGGGCTCCCCACAGATACGCAGTATTTT,CASSLRLAGGLPTDTQYF
NA,TRBV19,NA,TRBJ1-1,TGTGCCAGTAGGTTGACAAGGGTGCACACTGAAGCTTTCTTT,CASRLTRVHTEAFF
NA,TRBV11-2,NA,TRBJ2-1,TGTGCCAGCAGCTTGGGCTCCAACGTCTATGAGCAGTTCTTC,CASSLGSNVYEQFF
NA,TRBV30,NA,TRBJ2-7,TGTGCCTGGAGTCCTTGGGACGGGCCGATCTACGAGCAGTACTTC,CAWSPWDGPIYEQYF
NA,TRBV5-1,NA,TRBJ1-3,TGCGCCAGCAGCTCCCACCTGACTGGGGAAAACACCATATATTTT,CASSSHLTGENTIYF
NA,TRBV7-8,TRBD1,TRBJ2-7,TGTGCCAGCAGCCCCCAGGGCAGGGGGAGCTACGAGCAGTACTTC,CASSPQGRGSYEQYF
NA,TRBV10-3,TRBD1,TRBJ1-1,TGTGCCACCAATCTCAGGGGGCATTTCGGGAACACTGAAGCTTTCTTT,CATNLRGHFGNTEAFF
NA,TRBV19,TRBD2,TRBJ2-6,TGTGCCAGTAGTAGAACCGGGACTAGCGGGAACTCTGGGGCCAACGTCCTGACTTTC,CASSRTGTSGNSGANVLTF